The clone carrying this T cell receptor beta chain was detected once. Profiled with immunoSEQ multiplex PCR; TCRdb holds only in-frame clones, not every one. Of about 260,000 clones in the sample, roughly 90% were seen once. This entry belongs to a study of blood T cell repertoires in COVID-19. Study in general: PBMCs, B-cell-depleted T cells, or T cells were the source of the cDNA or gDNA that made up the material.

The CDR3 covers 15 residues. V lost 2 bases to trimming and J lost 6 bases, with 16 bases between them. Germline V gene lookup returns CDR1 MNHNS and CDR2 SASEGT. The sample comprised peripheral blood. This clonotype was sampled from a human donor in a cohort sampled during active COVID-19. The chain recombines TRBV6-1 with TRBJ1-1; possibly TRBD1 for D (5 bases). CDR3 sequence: CASSEYRRGYPEAFF. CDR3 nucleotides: TGTGCCAGCAGTGAATATCGGCGGGGCTATCCTGAAGCTTTCTTT.